The rows below give T cell receptor beta chains drawn from one sample of a study of blood T cell repertoires in COVID-19. The repertoire was sequenced with immunoSEQ multiplex PCR; TCRdb's copy has only in-frame clones and lacks some. This sample has some 220,000 clones, with just under 85% found just once. The specimen sequenced was PBMCs or T cells enriched from blood (not recorded which). The origin of the receptors is a woman in her 40s with acute COVID-19. CDR3s include the opening cysteine and the closing phenylalanine or tryptophan.

CASSSAGTGGLNEQFF,TRBV28
CASSPLGSRAGGGETQYF,TRBV5-1
CASSPAGTLNEKLFF,TRBV5-1
CASSPVHKGATEAFF,TRBV2
CASSLNRGNQPQHF,TRBV7-8
CASSPGRFRGGPGDTQYF,TRBV5-4
CASSSTESSGNTIYF,TRBV6-2/TRBV6-3
CAISAQESNQPQHF,TRBV10-3
CASSFGRFEAFF,TRBV7-2
CASSAGLAPTGELFF,TRBV7-9
CASSLQGSSNQPQHF,TRBV27
CASSSSGRDTQYF,TRBV28
CASSLYRTAQTSTDTQYF,TRBV6-2/TRBV6-3
CASSGRGYGYTF,TRBV2
CASSLGTDQETQYF,TRBV5-1
CASSPGGNTGDTEAFF,TRBV5-4
CASSLAGGPSIKSPLHF,TRBV5-1
CASSRPTELEAFF,TRBV18
CASSLDRGGDSPLHF,TRBV7-2
CAWNGREMTLAGYTF,TRBV30
CASSPSGRKNEQFF,TRBV3-1/TRBV3-2
CASSRDRGAETQYF,TRBV6-5